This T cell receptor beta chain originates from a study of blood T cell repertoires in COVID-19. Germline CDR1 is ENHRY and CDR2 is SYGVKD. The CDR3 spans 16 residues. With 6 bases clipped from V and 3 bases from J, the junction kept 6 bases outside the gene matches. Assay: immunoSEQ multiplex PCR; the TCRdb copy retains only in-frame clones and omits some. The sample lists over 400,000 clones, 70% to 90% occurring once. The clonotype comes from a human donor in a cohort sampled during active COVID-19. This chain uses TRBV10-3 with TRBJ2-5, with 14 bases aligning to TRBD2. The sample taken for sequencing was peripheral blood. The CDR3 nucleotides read TGTGCCATCAGCCCCGGGACTAGCGGGAGTAAAGAGACCCAGTACTTC. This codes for CAISPGTSGSKETQYF.